This T cell receptor (beta chain) comes out of a study of response to subunit inactivated influenza vaccine. MiXCR was run by TCRdb on the RT-PCR reads, yielding one entry per CDR3 protein. The repertoire consists of under 850,000 distinct CDR3 sequences, with approximately 17% occurring once and the leading ten covering roughly 11%. Only one count was recorded for this clonotype. Its antigen is as yet unknown. Study-level points and caveats: Authors suggested each seasonal influenza vaccination recruits few new T cells.

Looked up from germline, CDR1 is MNHNS and CDR2 is SASEGT. With 2 bases removed from V and 4 bases from J, the gap between germline ends came to 11 bases. The CDR3 runs to 14 residues. Sequences were derived from PBMCs from blood, sampled 5 days after vaccination. The source is a man between 50 and 59 years old who received an inactivated influenza vaccine. The gene calls are TRBV6-1 and TRBJ1-1, with D unresolved. In DNA, the CDR3 is TGTGCCAGCAGTGAATTGATACGGGGCACTGAAGCTTTCTTT. Translated: CASSELIRGTEAFF.